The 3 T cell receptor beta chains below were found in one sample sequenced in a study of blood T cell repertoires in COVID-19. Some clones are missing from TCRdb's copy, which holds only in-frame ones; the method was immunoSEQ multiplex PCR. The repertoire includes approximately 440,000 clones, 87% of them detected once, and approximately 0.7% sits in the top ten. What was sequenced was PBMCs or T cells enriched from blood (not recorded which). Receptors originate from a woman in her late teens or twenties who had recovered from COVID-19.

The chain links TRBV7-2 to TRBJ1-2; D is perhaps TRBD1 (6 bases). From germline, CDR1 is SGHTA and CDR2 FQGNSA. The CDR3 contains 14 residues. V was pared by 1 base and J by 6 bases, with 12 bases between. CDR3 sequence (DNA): TGTGCCAGCAGCTTAGACAGGGACCCGGATGGCTACACCTTC. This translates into CASSLDRDPDGYTF.

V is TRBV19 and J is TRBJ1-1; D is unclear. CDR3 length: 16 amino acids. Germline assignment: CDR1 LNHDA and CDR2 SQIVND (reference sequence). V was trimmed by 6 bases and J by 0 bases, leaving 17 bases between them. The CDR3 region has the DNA TGTGCCAGTAGGCCAGCAGGTCTCGCCTTGAACACTGAAGCTTTCTTT. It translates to CASRPAGLALNTEAFF.

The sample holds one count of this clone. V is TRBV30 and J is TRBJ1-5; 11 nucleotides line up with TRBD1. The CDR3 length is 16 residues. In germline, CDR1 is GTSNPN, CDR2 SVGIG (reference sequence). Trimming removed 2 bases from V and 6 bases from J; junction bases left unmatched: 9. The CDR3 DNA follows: TGTGCCTGGAGTTCTCGGACAGGGGGCGATGGTCAGCCCCAGCATTTT. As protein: CAWSSRTGGDGQPQHF.